A single sample gave rise to the 14 T cell receptor beta chains below, sequenced in a study of shared clonotypes between healthy human individuals. Sequencing used immunoSEQ multiplex PCR; TCRdb keeps in-frame clones, though not all of them. The table records around 1.4 million clones, 98% to 99% of them present only once. Sequenced: naive CD4+ T cells sorted from blood. Subset described: CD45RA+ positively selected. The receptors derive from a man in his thirties or forties in good health.

V is TRBV4-1 and J is TRBJ2-7; no definite D call. Per germline, CDR1 MGHRA and CDR2 YSYEKL. This CDR3 has 14 amino acids. Trimming took 4 bases from V and 3 from J, leaving 13 bases between them. The CDR3 DNA reads as TGCGCCAGCAGCCCGCAGTTCCGGAGCTACGAGCAGTACTTC. It codes for CASSPQFRSYEQYF.

The rearrangement joins TRBV6-5 to TRBJ2-1; D uncertain. The germline V gene encodes CDR1 MNHEY and CDR2 SVGAGI. This CDR3 has 13 residues. Between the trimmed V and J ends, which lost 6 bases and 4 bases, there was a span of 10 bases. CDR3 residues: CASRTDTYNEQFF. The CDR3 bases are TGTGCCAGCAGGACTGACACATACAATGAGCAGTTCTTC.

As concerns this clone: The same CDR3 arises from other DNA sequences in this sample as well. The chain has TRBV7-2 and TRBJ2-7; D unresolved. This CDR3 comprises 11 residues. Trimming shortened V by 4 bases and J by 4 bases, and 5 bases separated the two germline ends. From germline, CDR1 is SGHTA and CDR2 FQGNSA. The CDR3 region has the DNA TGTGCCAGCAGCTCCTTATACGAGCAGTACTTC. Its translation is CASSSLYEQYF.

The V and J genes are TRBV5-1 and TRBJ2-1, with TRBD2 matching 12 bases. The CDR3 is 15 amino acids. Germline V lookup: CDR1 SGHRS, CDR2 YFSETQ. J lost 7 bases, V lost 2 bases, and 4 bases had no gene match. In DNA form, the CDR3 reads TGCGCCAGCAGCTTCGGGACTAGCGGGTGGAATGAGCAGTTCTTC. Residues: CASSFGTSGWNEQFF.

A word on this clone: The sample contains more than one DNA sequence encoding this CDR3. This chain links TRBV29-1 with TRBJ2-1; TRBD2 aligns across 10 bases. The germline V gene encodes CDR1 SQVTM and CDR2 ANQGSEA. Unmatched junction bases numbered 4, after V lost 7 bases and J lost 4 bases. This CDR3 is built from 13 residues. CDR3 in DNA: TGCAGCGGTGGGACTAGCGCGTACAATGAGCAGTTCTTC. It yields the protein CSGGTSAYNEQFF.

The J gene is TRBJ1-2, the V gene TRBV6-5; D is perhaps TRBD1 (6 bases). CDR1 is MNHEY, CDR2 SVGAGI, per germline. The CDR3 is made up of 15 amino acids. V dropped 2 bases and J dropped 8 bases, with 18 bases sitting between them. CDR3 loop: CASSYIGGRYGGYTF. The CDR3 DNA reads as TGTGCCAGCAGTTACATCGGGGGCAGGTATGGCGGCTACACCTTC.

J is TRBJ1-1 and V is TRBV2; 8 positions agree with TRBD1. V lost 9 bases to trimming and J lost 4 bases; unmatched junction nucleotides: 10. This CDR3 contains 14 residues. The germline V gene has CDR1 SNHLY and CDR2 FYNNEI. The CDR3 loop reads CASSRDRPSTEAFF. The CDR3 DNA follows: TGTGCCAGTTCGAGGGACAGGCCGTCCACTGAAGCTTTCTTT. Using reference TRBV2 and TRBJ1-1 for the parts outside the CDR3, the full variable domain is EPEVTQTPSHQVTQMGQEVILRCVPISNHLYFYWYRQILGQKVEFLVSFYNNEISEKSEIFDDQFSVERPDGSNFTLKIRSTKLEDSAMYFCASSRDRPSTEAFFGQGTRLTVV.

V usage is TRBV27 and J usage is TRBJ2-1; D ambiguous. The V gene lost 2 bases and the J gene lost 7 bases, with 15 bases spanning the gap. This CDR3 comprises 15 residues. CDR1 MNHEY and CDR2 SMNVEV come from the germline V gene (reference sequence). CDR3 sequence (DNA): TGTGCCAGCAGTTTAGAAGGGCTCGATGGGAATGAGCAGTTCTTC. Protein sequence: CASSLEGLDGNEQFF.

In regard to this clone: The identical CDR3 is also encoded by other nucleotide sequences in the sample. The chain carries TRBV6-5 and TRBJ1-1, with D unclear. V was clipped by 6 bases and J by 2 bases, with 10 bases between them. CDR3 length: 13 residues. CDR1 and CDR2 (germline): MNHEY, SVGAGI. For the CDR3, the DNA is TGTGCCAGCAGCAGACAAGGTAACACTGAAGCTTTCTTT. This translates into CASSRQGNTEAFF.

CDR3 in DNA: TGTGCCAGCAGTGACGGGGGCTACGGCAATCAGCCCCAGCATTTT. This codes for CASSDGGYGNQPQHF. The rearrangement links TRBV2 to TRBJ1-5; a possible D gene is TRBD1 (6 bases). The CDR3 extends over 15 amino acids. Germline CDR1 and CDR2: SNHLY and FYNNEI. V lost 3 bases to trimming and J lost 2 bases, with 11 bases between them.

This chain connects TRBV2 to TRBJ2-3; a possible D gene is TRBD1 (7 bases). The V gene's germline CDR1 is SNHLY and CDR2 FYNNEI. The length of the CDR3 is 14 residues. Trimming cost V 3 bases and J 5 bases, with 12 bases left between them. CDR3 region: CASSETGRGDTQYF. As DNA, the CDR3 is TGTGCCAGCAGTGAGACAGGGCGGGGAGATACGCAGTATTTT.

As concerns this clone: The sample holds other DNA sequences that translate to the same CDR3. In DNA form, the CDR3 reads TGCAGCGTTGAGGACAGGGGATATGGCTACACCTTC. Amino acids: CSVEDRGYGYTF. This chain connects TRBV29-1 to TRBJ1-2, with 9 positions matching TRBD1. CDR1 and CDR2 from the germline V gene are SQVTM and ANQGSEA. The V and J ends lost 3 bases and 5 bases, in that order; junction bases with no gene match: 1. The CDR3 runs to 12 residues.

The V gene is TRBV9, the J gene TRBJ2-3; D uncertain. Trimming shortened V by 3 bases and J by 2 bases, and 10 bases separated the two germline ends. This CDR3 has 14 amino acids. Germline loops: CDR1 SGDLS, CDR2 YYNGEE. In nucleotides, the CDR3 is TGTGCCAGCAGCGGCCCGATTTACACAGATACGCAGTATTTT. It encodes CASSGPIYTDTQYF.

This chain uses TRBV29-1 with TRBJ2-7; D gene unclear. Trimming removed 5 bases at V and 3 bases at J, with 5 bases between. This CDR3 has 10 residues. Germline CDR1 reads SQVTM; CDR2 reads ANQGSEA. The DNA of the CDR3 is TGCAGCGTTCGAGACTACGAGCAGTACTTC. Translated, it gives CSVRDYEQYF.